The 16 T cell receptor beta chains reported below all come from one sample, sequenced in a study of tumor-infiltrating lymphocytes in primary liver carcinoma. Priming with a constant-region primer yielded TCR beta cDNA from 500 ng total RNA. Employing slightly modified ARM-PCR, three nested multiplex PCR rounds were run, and these gave rise to the TCR beta libraries. With TRBV1-TRBV30 forward primers and a C-beta reverse primer, the first two PCR rounds were run for 9 to 10 cycles each. MiXCR, applied by TCRdb to the multiplex PCR reads, yields one record per CDR3 protein. The sample has 120,000 or so distinct CDR3 sequences; around two thirds are singletons. Each 20-30 mg portion of unsorted bulk tissue served as the source for co-extraction of RNA and DNA. The specimen sequenced was liver tumor tissue from sampling region 1. Subset defined: tumor region T1, superior pole. These receptors were taken from a woman aged 60 to 75 with primary liver carcinoma and hepatitis B virus infection.

CDR3 sequence reads: CSARPPGRANTGELFF. For the CDR3, the DNA is TGCAGTGCCCGCCCCCCCGGGAGGGCGAACACCGGGGAGCTGTTTTTT. The V and J genes are TRBV20-1 and TRBJ2-2; 8 nucleotides agree with TRBD2. V lost 6 bases, J lost 0 bases, and 9 bases stayed unmatched. The CDR3 runs 16 residues. Germline V gives CDR1 DFQATT, CDR2 SNEGSKA (reference sequence).

The rearrangement uses TRBV11-3 and TRBJ2-3; no clear D. The CDR3 length is 14 residues. The germline V gene has CDR1 SGHNT and CDR2 YENEEA. The ends were cut back, 2 bases at V and 2 bases at J, with 8 bases in the middle. CDR3 sequence: CASSLWRDTDTQYF. The CDR3 nucleotides are TGTGCCAGCAGCTTATGGAGAGACACAGATACGCAGTATTTT.

With regard to this clonotype: The junction departs from germline at one end; a sequencing error may be responsible. This chain connects TRBV6-5 to TRBJ2-1; TRBD2 aligns across 7 bases. CDR3 size: 19 residues. Germline V gene data show CDR1 as MNHEY and CDR2 as SVGAGI. The chain's CDR3 is CSSSYVFGGGPGAYNEQSF. In DNA form, the CDR3 reads TGTTCCAGTAGTTACGTCTTTGGGGGAGGGCCTGGGGCCTACAATGAGCAGTCCTTC.

A few counts support this clonotype. The rearrangement links TRBV11-3 to TRBJ2-7; the match to TRBD2 covers 10 bases. The CDR3 totals 15 residues. CDR1 is SGHNT and CDR2 is YENEEA in the germline V gene. The ends lost 6 bases at V and 6 bases at J; junction bases unmatched: 11. DNA of the CDR3: TGTGCCAGCAGGCCTTCCAGGACTAGCGGTGGCGAGCAGTACTTC. It yields the protein CASRPSRTSGGEQYF.

A note on this clonotype: Compared with germline, one end of the junction differs, possibly owing to a read error. This chain connects TRBV11-3 to TRBJ2-2, with 10 bases fitting TRBD2. This CDR3 contains 15 residues. Looked up from germline, CDR1 is SGHNT and CDR2 is YENEEA. The CDR3 sequence is CASNSLGLATGELFF. The CDR3 bases are TGTGCCAGCAACTCTCTGGGACTAGCGACCGGGGAACTGTTTTTT.

Worth noting for this clonotype: Just one base apart from a much larger clone, this may be a read error. V and J are TRBV6-5 and TRBJ2-6, with a tentative D call TRBD1 (5 bases). The germline CDR1 and CDR2 sequences are MNHEY and SVGAGI. Trimming took off 1 base at V and 0 bases at J, with 16 bases between the two ends. This CDR3 spans 19 amino acids. The CDR3 spells CASSYWTRARYSGANVLTF. The CDR3 DNA sequence: TGTGCCAGCAGTTACTGGACACGGGCCCGGTACTCTGGGGCCAACGTCCTGACTTTC.

This clonotype has ten or more counts. The rearrangement links TRBV6-2 or TRBV6-3 to TRBJ2-7, with D perhaps matching TRBD2 (7 bases). The germline V gene encodes CDR1 MNHEY and CDR2 SVGEGT. This CDR3 spans 15 amino acids. Trimming pared 6 bases from V and 2 bases from J, leaving 17 bases between. CDR3 amino acids: CASSQRGGGTYEQYF. The CDR3 coding sequence is TGTGCCAGCAGCCAGAGGGGGGGCGGGACCTACGAGCAGTACTTC.

Concerning this clonotype: One end of the junction fails to match germline, which may point to a read error. This chain connects TRBV5-1 to TRBJ2-5, with D perhaps TRBD2 (6 bases). The CDR3 runs 15 residues. CDR1 and CDR2 from the germline V gene are SGHRS and YFSETQ. Written as DNA, the CDR3 is TGCGCCAGCAGCACAATCATGGGGGGAAAAGAGACGCAGTACTTC. Translated, it gives CASSTIMGGKETQYF.

The rearrangement uses TRBV2 and TRBJ2-7; 7 bases agree with TRBD2. V lost 1 base and J lost 2; bases outside the gene matches: 5. The CDR3 extends over 15 amino acids. Per germline, CDR1 SNHLY and CDR2 FYNNEI. The CDR3 coding sequence is TGTGCCAGCAGTGAAGGGGAGGGAGGACCCTACGAGCAGTACTTC. Protein sequence: CASSEGEGGPYEQYF.

DNA for the CDR3: TGCGCCAGCAGCACCGGGACCAATCAGCCCCAGCATTTT. Amino acid sequence: CASSTGTNQPQHF. The chain combines TRBV5-1 with TRBJ1-5, with a weak D call TRBD1 (5 bases). V lost 4 bases and J lost 3, with 8 bases in between. The CDR3 runs to 13 residues. Germline CDR1 reads SGHRS; CDR2 reads YFSETQ.

About this clonotype itself: The junction does not match germline at one end; this may be a read error. This rearrangement joins TRBV11-2 to TRBJ2-1; no reliable D call. Germline V gives CDR1 SGHAT, CDR2 FQNNGV. CDR3 length: 12 amino acids. In DNA form, the CDR3 reads TGTGTCAGCAGCCCTCATATTCGAGAGCAGTTCTTC. Translation: CVSSPHIREQFF.

Remarks on this clonotype: A much larger clone is a single base away; this may be a read error. This chain joins TRBV7-9 and TRBJ1-1; D is uncertain. The germline V and J ends were trimmed by 1 base and 4 bases, with 10 bases remaining between them. CDR3 length equals 14 residues. Germline V gives CDR1 SEHNR, CDR2 FQNEAQ (reference sequence). CDR3 DNA sequence: TGTGCCAGCAGCTTAGGTACAGTGAGCACTGAAGCTTTCTTT. Protein product: CASSLGTVSTEAFF.

Comments on this clonotype: At one boundary the junction diverges from the germline segment, which might be a read error. The chain recombines TRBV6-5 with TRBJ2-7; D uncertain. Germline V CDR1 and CDR2: MNHEY, SVGAGI. The CDR3 is 15 residues long. This chain's CDR3 is CSSSLRQAPPYEQYF. CDR3 bases: TGTTCCAGCAGCCTTCGACAAGCACCCCCCTACGAGCAGTACTTC.

Judged by abundance, this clonotype is medium-sized. The rearrangement links TRBV11-2 to TRBJ2-1; no definite D call. V shed 2 bases and J shed 6 bases, with 8 bases lying between them. The CDR3 consists of 13 residues. CDR1 is SGHAT, CDR2 FQNNGV, per germline. The CDR3 nucleotides are TGTGCCAGCAGCTTATTGCAGAGCAATGAGCAGTTCTTC. Amino acids: CASSLLQSNEQFF.

Concerning this clonotype itself: The junction differs from germline at one of its ends, possibly a read error. This rearrangement joins TRBV12-3 or TRBV12-4 to TRBJ2-1; 11 bases map to TRBD2. This CDR3 comprises 17 residues. The CDR3 spells CACSPTGSGRAYNEQFF. DNA for the CDR3: TGTGCCTGCAGCCCAACCGGTAGCGGGAGGGCCTACAATGAGCAGTTCTTC.

The V and J genes are TRBV7-2 and TRBJ2-6, with D perhaps matching TRBD2 (6 bases). The CDR3 is 17 amino acids. V shed 1 base and J shed 0 bases, with 10 bases lying between them. CDR1 is SGHTA, CDR2 FQGNSA, per germline. CDR3 DNA sequence: TGTGCCAGCAGCTTAGGGACCGGGGGCTCTGGGGCCAACGTCCTGACTTTC. Its protein product is CASSLGTGGSGANVLTF.